This T cell receptor (beta chain) was sequenced during a study of blood T cell repertoires in COVID-19. The protocol was immunoSEQ multiplex PCR, while the TCRdb copy is restricted to in-frame clones and leaves out a portion. Here the sample spans around 170,000 clones, approximately 80% being singletons. V was pared by 4 bases and J by 1 base, with 2 bases of the junction left unmatched. The germline gives CDR1 SGHNT, CDR2 YYREEE (reference sequence). The CDR3 loop spans 14 amino acids. Sequenced material: PBMCs or T cells enriched from blood (not recorded which). The genes are TRBV5-4 and TRBJ2-5; 9 bases map to TRBD2. The sequence was collected from a man aged 45-65 years who had recovered from COVID-19. The CDR3 DNA follows: TGTGCCAGCAGCCCGGGACTAGCCCAAGAGACCCAGTACTTC. Protein: CASSPGLAQETQYF.